Below are 20 T cell receptor beta chains sequenced from a single sample in a study of shared clonotypes between healthy human individuals. Sequencing was performed with immunoSEQ multiplex PCR; in TCRdb, only in-frame clones are kept and a portion is missing. In the table there are hundreds of thousands of clones, just over 95% of which are singletons. The sample consisted of memory CD8+ T cells sorted from blood. Subset meaning: CD45RO+ cells pooled with CCR7-negative TemRA cells. The receptors originated from a man aged 25-45 years in good health.

This chain connects TRBV7-9 to TRBJ2-1; D call uncertain. The germline V gene has CDR1 SEHNR and CDR2 FQNEAQ (reference sequence). This CDR3 is built from 14 residues. V was trimmed by 0 bases and J by 4 bases, leaving 7 bases between them. The CDR3 DNA is TGTGCCAGCAGCTTAGCGCTCCCTTACAATGAGCAGTTCTTC. Amino acid sequence: CASSLALPYNEQFF.

CDR3 DNA sequence: TGTGCCAGCAGCTACCGTTGGGTACTAGCCAAAAACATTCAGTACTTC. This sequence encodes CASSYRWVLAKNIQYF. The chain uses TRBV28 and TRBJ2-4; D remains unclear. The CDR3 runs to 16 residues. Germline CDR1 is MDHEN and CDR2 is SYDVKM. The ends were cut back, 6 bases at V and 0 bases at J, with 15 bases in the middle.

The J gene is TRBJ1-2, the V gene TRBV28; the D is unclear. This CDR3 comprises 12 residues. Germline V gene data show CDR1 as MDHEN and CDR2 as SYDVKM. V was shortened by 4 bases and J by 6 bases, with 9 bases between the two germline ends. In nucleotides, the CDR3 is TGTGCCAGCAGTTATACGGGGAATGGCTACACCTTC. Translated, it gives CASSYTGNGYTF.

The rearrangement links TRBV7-2 to TRBJ2-7; D may be TRBD1 (6 bases). The germline V and J ends were trimmed by 2 bases and 3 bases, with 8 bases remaining between them. The CDR3 sequence is 13 residues long. The germline CDR1 and CDR2 sequences are SGHTA and FQGNSA. CDR3 in amino acids: CASSLSGVYEQYF. For the CDR3, the DNA is TGTGCCAGCAGCTTATCAGGGGTCTACGAGCAGTACTTC.

J is TRBJ2-2 and V is TRBV29-1; 8 positions match TRBD1. Trimming at V came to 5 bases and at J to 5 bases, leaving 13 bases not matched to a gene. The CDR3 is 16 residues long. CDR1 and CDR2 (germline): SQVTM, ANQGSEA. The CDR3 here is CSVSAGHQGATGELFF. The CDR3 nucleotides are TGCAGCGTTTCGGCGGGGCACCAGGGGGCAACCGGGGAGCTGTTTTTT.

The V gene is TRBV7-9, the J gene TRBJ2-3, with a tentative D call TRBD2 (7 bases). This CDR3 spans 19 amino acids. The germline V gene has CDR1 SEHNR and CDR2 FQNEAQ (reference sequence). Trimming stripped 2 bases from V and 4 bases from J, with 25 bases between. The CDR3 coding sequence is TGTGCCAGCAGCTTACCACCCTTTAAGGGGGAGGGCCCCCCAGATACGCAGTATTTT. Translated, it gives CASSLPPFKGEGPPDTQYF.

The CDR3 loop reads CASSEYSGGDTIYF. In DNA, the CDR3 is TGTGCCAGCAGTGAATATTCGGGTGGGGACACCATATATTTT. The rearrangement uses TRBV25-1 and TRBJ1-3; D unresolved. Between the trimmed V and J ends, which lost 0 bases and 8 bases, there was a span of 11 bases. Germline V gene lookup returns CDR1 MGHDK and CDR2 SYGVNS. This CDR3 has 14 amino acids.

The chain combines TRBV6-1 with TRBJ2-5; possible D gene TRBD2, 6 bases. The CDR3 totals 14 residues. V lost 6 bases to trimming and J lost 2 bases, with 13 bases between them. CDR1 MNHNS and CDR2 SASEGT come from the germline V gene. The CDR3: CASRYLGLQETQYF. The CDR3 nucleotides read TGTGCCAGCAGATACCTGGGACTGCAAGAGACCCAGTACTTC.

The chain joins TRBV14 to TRBJ1-2, with unresolved D. The CDR3 loop spans 14 amino acids. Germline V gene lookup returns CDR1 SGHDN and CDR2 FVKESK. Trimming cost V 4 bases and J 1 base, with 10 bases left between them. The CDR3, as DNA: TGTGCCAGCAGCCCGAACGGGATTAACTATGGCTACACCTTC. This translates into CASSPNGINYGYTF.

Only one count was recorded for this clone. The gene calls are TRBV20-1 and TRBJ1-1, with unresolved D. Per germline, CDR1 DFQATT and CDR2 SNEGSKA (reference sequence). Trimming cost V 3 bases and J 10 bases, with 9 bases left between them. There are 10 residues in the CDR3. The CDR3 loop reads CSARDNRAFF. The CDR3 DNA reads TGCAGTGCTAGGGATAATAGAGCTTTCTTT.

V gene TRBV7-2 combines with J gene TRBJ1-1; TRBD1 matches 9 bases. This CDR3 spans 15 amino acids. Trimming at V came to 4 bases and at J to 4 bases, leaving 7 bases not matched to a gene. CDR1 is SGHTA, CDR2 FQGNSA, per germline. The CDR3 DNA is TGTGCCAGCAGCTGGGGAGACAGGGGGGGCACTGAAGCTTTCTTT. Translation gives CASSWGDRGGTEAFF.

V is TRBV10-3 and J is TRBJ1-5; the match to TRBD1 covers 7 bases. Germline trimming cut 5 bases from V and 2 bases from J; bases unmatched to any gene: 0. CDR3 size: 13 residues. Per germline, CDR1 ENHRY and CDR2 SYGVKD. The CDR3 DNA reads as TGTGCCATCAGTACAGGGGGCAATCAGCCCCAGCATTTT. It yields the protein CAISTGGNQPQHF.

V and J are TRBV10-2 and TRBJ1-1; TRBD1 might be the D (5 bases). Trimming pared 6 bases from V and 1 base from J, leaving 12 bases between. Germline V CDR1 and CDR2: WSHSY, SAAADI. CDR3 size: 14 residues. The CDR3 sequence is CASRRDGPNTEAFF. DNA for the CDR3: TGCGCCAGCAGACGGGACGGGCCGAACACTGAAGCTTTCTTT.

The count of this clone is one. The same CDR3 is also encoded by other DNA sequences in this sample. The chain carries TRBV10-3 and TRBJ1-4; TRBD1 aligns across 8 bases. Trimming removed 8 bases from V and 6 bases from J; junction bases left unmatched: 2. The CDR3 runs 12 residues. Germline V gene sequence: CDR1 ENHRY, CDR2 SYGVKD. The CDR3 loop reads CAIGQGDEKLFF. The CDR3 DNA reads as TGTGCCATCGGACAGGGTGATGAAAAACTGTTTTTT.

This rearrangement joins TRBV4-1 to TRBJ2-1, with D perhaps TRBD2 (5 bases). Trimming removed 2 bases at V and 6 bases at J, with 17 bases between. This CDR3 has 16 amino acids. The germline gives CDR1 MGHRA, CDR2 YSYEKL. CDR3 protein: CASSQSQDWTLNEQFF. As DNA, the CDR3 is TGCGCCAGCAGCCAATCACAAGACTGGACTCTCAATGAGCAGTTCTTC.

The J gene is TRBJ1-3, the V gene TRBV30; D is unresolved. V dropped 2 bases and J dropped 4 bases, with 12 bases sitting between them. There are 14 residues in the CDR3. The germline V gene encodes CDR1 GTSNPN and CDR2 SVGIG (reference sequence). The CDR3 nucleotides read TGTGCCTGGAGTCATGGGGAGTTCGGAAACACCATATATTTT. Its translation is CAWSHGEFGNTIYF.

V gene TRBV14 combines with J gene TRBJ2-7; D not certain. Germline V gives CDR1 SGHDN, CDR2 FVKESK. V lost 3 bases and J 2 bases, leaving 17 bases between the germline ends. The CDR3 is made up of 16 amino acids. The CDR3 is CASSHSFVTRPYEQYF. The CDR3 region has the DNA TGTGCCAGCAGCCACAGTTTTGTGACACGGCCCTACGAGCAGTACTTC.

Only one count was recorded for this clone. V usage is TRBV5-6 and J usage is TRBJ2-5, with D perhaps matching TRBD1 (6 bases). The germline V gene has CDR1 SGHDT and CDR2 YYEEEE. The CDR3 sequence is 14 residues long. V was cut by 2 bases and J by 4 bases, with 12 bases left in between. The CDR3 loop reads CASSLQGRGETQYF. As DNA, the CDR3 is TGTGCCAGCAGCTTACAGGGTAGAGGAGAGACCCAGTACTTC.

This clone has a single count. CDR3 amino acids: CASSRDGAYGYTF. The CDR3 DNA sequence: TGTGCCAGCAGTAGGGACGGCGCCTATGGCTACACCTTC. The chain employs TRBV2 and TRBJ1-2, with D tentatively TRBD1 (5 bases). From germline, CDR1 is SNHLY and CDR2 FYNNEI. This CDR3 region has 13 residues. The ends were cut back, 5 bases at V and 4 bases at J, with 11 bases in the middle.

The chain recombines TRBV28 with TRBJ2-1; 8 nucleotides line up with TRBD1. Germline V CDR1 and CDR2: MDHEN, SYDVKM. V was clipped by 4 bases and J by 3 bases; unmatched bases: 8. The CDR3 is 16 amino acids. CDR3 region: CASSSGQGKSYNEQFF. For the CDR3, the DNA is TGTGCCAGCAGTTCCGGACAGGGTAAGAGCTACAATGAGCAGTTCTTC.